This T cell receptor beta chain emerged from a study of T cell repertoires in cytomegalovirus infection. Whole-study context: Signatures in public TCR beta sequences pointed to both CMV infection and matching HLA type.

Each CDR3 protein is one row after TCRdb ran MiXCR on the reads. The sample lists around 430,000 distinct CDR3 sequences, roughly 46% occurring once. Per the germline V gene, CDR1 is SGHTA and CDR2 is FQGNSA. CDR3 length: 14 residues. Trimming cost V 1 base and J 1 base, with 4 bases left between them. To note about this clonotype: Its cognate antigen is unknown. A much larger clone lies one base from this, so it may be a read error.

The sequence was collected from a human donor in good health (CMV status not recorded). Some clones in this sample may be carry-over from other donors' samples. The sequencing used cultured PBMCs, collected from culture after CMV antigen stimulation. The chain joins TRBV7-2 to TRBJ2-2; D uncertain. CDR3: CASSLGWNTGELFF. The CDR3 DNA reads TGTGCCAGCAGCTTAGGTTGGAACACCGGGGAGCTGTTTTTT. Combining the CDR3 with reference TRBV7-2 and TRBJ2-2 gives the whole variable domain GAGVSQSPSNKVTEKGKDVELRCDPISGHTALYWYRQSLGQGLEFLIYFQGNSAPDKSGLPSDRFSAERTGGSVSTLTIQRTQQEDSAVYLCASSLGWNTGELFFGEGSRLTVL.